Listed here is a single T cell receptor beta chain. V shed 5 bases, J shed 8 bases, and the junction held 14 bases outside the gene matches. Germline lookup yields CDR1 MNHEY and CDR2 SVGAGI. CDR3 length equals 15 residues. The data belong to a study of blood T cell repertoires in COVID-19. Study in general: The United States, Italy and Spain supplied acute and convalescent COVID-19 samples. T cells, B-cell-depleted T cells, or PBMCs provided the cDNA or gDNA that served as material.

Original data processing: How many nucleated cells were present was estimated from reference gene primer amplification. Assay used: immunoSEQ multiplex PCR; TCRdb lists only in-frame clones, some missing. The D gene and trimming were derived from the DNA, and the V and J assignments and clone size from that table. The table records tens of thousands of clones, around four fifths of them present only once. This rearrangement joins TRBV6-5 to TRBJ2-5, with 7 bases fitting TRBD1. The receptor was isolated from a man between 65 and 85 years old with acute or convalescent COVID-19. Sequenced input: peripheral blood. The CDR3 region is CASSRPGTDLKTQYF. The CDR3 region has the DNA TGTGCCAGCAGTCGCCCCGGGACAGATCTCAAAACCCAGTACTTC.